This T cell receptor (beta chain) was captured in a study of blood T cell repertoires in COVID-19. V dropped 6 bases and J dropped 8 bases, with 16 bases sitting between them. Germline V gene lookup returns CDR1 LNHDA and CDR2 SQIVND (reference sequence). The CDR3 contains 14 residues. This table comes from immunoSEQ multiplex PCR, and its TCRdb copy is limited to in-frame clones, with some not included. Of about 180,000 clones listed, about 83% were seen once; the top ten hold 15% to 20%. This TCR derives from a person aged 65 to 79 with COVID-19, enrolled during active disease. This chain joins TRBV19 and TRBJ1-4; perhaps TRBD1 as D (5 bases). The sample taken for sequencing was peripheral blood. CDR3 nucleotide sequence: TGTGCCAGTAGGCCCACATCAGGGCGGGAAAAACTGTTTTTT. It specifies CASRPTSGREKLFF.